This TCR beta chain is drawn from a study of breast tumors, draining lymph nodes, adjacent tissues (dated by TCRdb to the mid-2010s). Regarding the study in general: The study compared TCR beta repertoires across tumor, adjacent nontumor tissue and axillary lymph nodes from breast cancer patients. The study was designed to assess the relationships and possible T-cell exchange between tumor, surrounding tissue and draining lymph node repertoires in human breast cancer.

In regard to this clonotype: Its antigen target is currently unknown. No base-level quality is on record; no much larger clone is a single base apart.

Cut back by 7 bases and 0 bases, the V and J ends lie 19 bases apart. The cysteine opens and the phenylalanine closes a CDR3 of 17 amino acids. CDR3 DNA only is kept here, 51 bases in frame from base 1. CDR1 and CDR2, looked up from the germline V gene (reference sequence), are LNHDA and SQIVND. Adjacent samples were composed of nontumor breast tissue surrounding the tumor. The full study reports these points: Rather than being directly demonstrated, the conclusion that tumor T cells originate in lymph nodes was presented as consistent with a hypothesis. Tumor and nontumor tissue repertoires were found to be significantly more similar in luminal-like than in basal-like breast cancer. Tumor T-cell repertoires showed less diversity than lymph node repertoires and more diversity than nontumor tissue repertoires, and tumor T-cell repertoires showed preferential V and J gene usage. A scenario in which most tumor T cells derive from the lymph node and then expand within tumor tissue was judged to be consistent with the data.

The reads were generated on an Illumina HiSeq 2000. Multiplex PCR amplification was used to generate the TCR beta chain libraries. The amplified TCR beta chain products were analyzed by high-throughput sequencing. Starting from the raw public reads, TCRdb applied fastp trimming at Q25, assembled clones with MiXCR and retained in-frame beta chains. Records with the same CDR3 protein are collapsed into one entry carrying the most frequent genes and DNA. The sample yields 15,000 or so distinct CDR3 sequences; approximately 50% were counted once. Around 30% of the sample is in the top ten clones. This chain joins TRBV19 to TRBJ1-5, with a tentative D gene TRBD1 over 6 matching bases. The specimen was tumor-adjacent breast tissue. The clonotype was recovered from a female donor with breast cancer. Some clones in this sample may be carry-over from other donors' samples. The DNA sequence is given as TGTGCCAGTACCCCCCCTCGACCGGGGGCTAGCAATCAGCCCCAGCATTTT. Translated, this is CASTPPRPGASNQPQHF.